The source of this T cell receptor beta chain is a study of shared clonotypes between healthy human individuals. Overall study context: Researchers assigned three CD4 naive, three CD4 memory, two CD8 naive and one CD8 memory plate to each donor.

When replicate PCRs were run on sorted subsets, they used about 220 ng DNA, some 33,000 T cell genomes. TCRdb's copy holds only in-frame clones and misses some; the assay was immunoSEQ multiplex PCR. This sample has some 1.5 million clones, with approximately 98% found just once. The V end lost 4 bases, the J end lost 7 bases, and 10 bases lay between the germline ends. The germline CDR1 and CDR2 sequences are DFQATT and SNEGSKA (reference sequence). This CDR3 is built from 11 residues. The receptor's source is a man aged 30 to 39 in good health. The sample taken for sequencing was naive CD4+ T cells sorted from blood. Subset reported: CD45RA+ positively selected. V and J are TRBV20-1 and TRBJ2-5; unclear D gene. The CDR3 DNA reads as TGCAGTGCTATCCCCAGTGGGACCCAGTACTTC. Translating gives CSAIPSGTQYF.